This section outlines one TCR beta chain sequence together with its context. Its antigen is still unknown. Qualities for individual bases were not recorded, and no much larger clone is one base off. The V and J ends are trimmed by 4 bases and 0 bases, leaving 18 bases between them. Inclusive of the bounding cysteine and phenylalanine, the CDR3 is 16 residues long. Just the 48-base CDR3 DNA is kept, in frame starting at base 1. Based on the germline V gene, the CDR1 and CDR2 sequences are SQVTM and ANQGSEA. This sample is part of a study of CD8+ T cells in alopecia areata (dated by TCRdb to 2016 to 2019). For context, the study as a whole: The treated patients took part in an open-label pilot trial in which moderate-to-severe alopecia areata was treated with oral tofacitinib at 5 to 10 mg twice daily. In treated patients, disease severity was measured using the SALT score, which gives the percentage of scalp surface area affected. To study T cell clonal expansion in alopecia areata, the researchers applied high-throughput TCRbeta sequencing to both the C3H/HeJ mouse model and human patients. In humans, TCRbeta sequencing was performed on scalp tissue and on sorted CD4+ and CD8+ peripheral blood T cells from healthy controls and from patients with patchy or totalis/universalis alopecia areata. Scalp clonality was compared across normal scalp (n=4), patchy alopecia areata scalp (n=8), and alopecia totalis/universalis scalp (n=8). Biopsies were taken from tofacitinib-treated patients at baseline and at 4 and 24 weeks of treatment, and a later scalp biopsy was taken in several of the tofacitinib-treated patients. RNA came from the PAXgene miRNA kit for fixed scalp, the miRNeasy kit for PBMCs, and the RNeasy kit for mouse skin. TCRbeta CDR3 regions were amplified by immunoSEQ multiplex PCR with 35 Vbeta forward and 13 Jbeta reverse primers. Patients received tofacitinib for 6 to 18 months and were then followed off drug for 6 months to check for delayed response and recurrence.

The library was prepared using the immunoSEQ multiplex PCR assay. For TCR sequencing, RNA was extracted from every sample and reverse transcribed into cDNA to serve as template. First-strand cDNA was synthesized with SuperScript III using a 2:1 mix of oligo-dT and random hexamers. A synthetic immune receptor repertoire was used to measure amplification bias, and any remaining bias was corrected computationally. The authors' analysis ran thus. Raw reads were preprocessed to remove errors, and CDR3 was defined according to IMGT conventions as the region from the conserved cysteine to phenylalanine. Clonality was computed as 1 minus the Shannon entropy, with the entropy normalized by log2 of the number of productive unique TCRs. Whether each scalp clone was CD4 or CD8 was inferred by checking scalp TCRbeta sequences against the CD4 and CD8 repertoires from sorted blood. TCRdb obtained this table from immuneACCESS and retained in-frame rearrangements with V and J assigned. These tables miss some clones; where compared with another copy, unresolved V genes account for less than half of the shortfall, and the remainder is unexplained. V, J and clone size are taken as reported in that table, and D and trimming were inferred from the DNA itself. Counted in this sample were 150,000 to 200,000 clones; roughly 66% of them appeared once. The biggest ten clones account for over 0.9% of the sample.

The study at large found these results: Shared TCR sequences between patients were less evident than in mice, which may be partly attributable to HLA diversity in the patient population. Compared with normal scalp, lesional scalp, particularly in alopecia totalis/universalis, had higher clonality and more expanded CD8+ clones, which suggests antigenic drive. Many expanded lesional clones were found to persist in scalp and blood during tofacitinib treatment, and relapse after treatment cessation may be partly explained by this persistence. Because the treated cohort was small and had just a single nonresponder, larger studies are needed to establish links between baseline CD8+ expansion and response. Unlike mouse skin, which is dominated by gammadelta T cells, normal human skin has resident alphabeta T cells that are also sequenced, and this complicates analysis of the scalp TCR repertoire. With tofacitinib, both scalp clonality and the number of expanded CD8+ clones among the top 100 scalp clones went down significantly.

Read against the paper, the sample's time point label means: around 26 weeks on oral tofacitinib. This sample's treatment or condition label indicates: oral pan-JAK inhibitor, 5-10 mg twice daily. From alopecia areata patients, peripheral blood was collected along with lesional scalp punch biopsies. PBMCs were isolated by density centrifugation and stained for CD3, CD4 and CD8, and CD4+ and CD8+ T cells were sorted on a FACSAria. The material was CD4+ T cells sorted from blood, obtained at week 24, from a patient treated with tofacitinib. The sequence is built from TRBV29-1 and TRBJ1-2; the D gene cannot be resolved reliably. The TCR comes from a human donor with alopecia areata. The DNA sequence follows: TGCAGCGTTGCCCCGGTCCTAACGGGAACTAACTATGGCTACACCTTC. This translates into CSVAPVLTGTNYGYTF.